These 13 T cell receptor beta chains came from one sample sequenced in a study of blood T cells in healthy people across ages. A second PCR, run for roughly 7 to 12 cycles, used a sample-barcoded 5' primer plus a J-beta primer mix. MiXCR, applied by TCRdb to the 5' RACE reads, yields one record per CDR3 protein. The repertoire includes 1.2 million to 1.5 million distinct CDR3 sequences, approximately 63% of them detected once, and over 6.5% sits in the top ten. The sequenced sample was blood. The receptors originated from a man aged 18-30 years in good health.

V gene TRBV4-1 combines with J gene TRBJ2-7; no clear D. The CDR3 runs to 14 residues. CDR1 MGHRA and CDR2 YSYEKL come from the germline V gene. V dropped 1 base and J dropped 3 bases, with 10 bases sitting between them. Written as DNA, the CDR3 is TGCGCCAGCAGCCAAGTTCTAGGAAACTACGAGCAGTACTTC. Protein: CASSQVLGNYEQYF.

The V and J genes are TRBV20-1 and TRBJ2-1; 8 nucleotides match TRBD2. The CDR3 contains 14 residues. CDR1 DFQATT and CDR2 SNEGSKA come from the germline V gene (reference sequence). V gave up 5 bases and J gave up 4 bases; unmatched junction bases: 7. CDR3 amino acids: CSAPSGGAYNEQFF. Here the CDR3 DNA reads TGCAGTGCTCCGTCGGGGGGGGCGTACAATGAGCAGTTCTTC.

The chain employs TRBV5-1 and TRBJ2-1, with D perhaps matching TRBD2 (5 bases). Trimming took off 4 bases at V and 7 bases at J, with 24 bases between the two ends. The CDR3 runs to 17 residues. Germline-derived CDR1 and CDR2 are SGHRS and YFSETQ. Here the CDR3 DNA reads TGCGCCAGCAGCACGCCCCCCCGGGATCCTGCGTGGAATGAGCAGTTCTTC. Translation gives CASSTPPRDPAWNEQFF.

The V gene is TRBV7-2, the J gene TRBJ1-2; no clear D. V gave up 4 bases and J gave up 12 bases, with 21 bases separating them. Germline loops: CDR1 SGHTA, CDR2 FQGNSA. The CDR3 sequence is 14 residues long. CDR3 sequence reads: CASSSFRTGPSNTF. DNA for the CDR3: TGTGCCAGCAGCTCCTTCCGCACCGGGCCCTCTAACACCTTC.

The chain uses TRBV29-1 and TRBJ1-4; the match to TRBD1 covers 8 bases. The CDR3 is 18 amino acids. The germline CDR1 and CDR2 sequences are SQVTM and ANQGSEA. J was trimmed by 0 bases and V by 4 bases; bases with no gene match: 13. The CDR3 region has the DNA TGCAGCGTTGTGTTCGGGACCGACAGGGGCTCAACTAATGAAAAACTGTTTTTT. This codes for CSVVFGTDRGSTNEKLFF.

V and J are TRBV10-3 and TRBJ2-3, with TRBD2 matching over 10 bases. Germline CDR1 reads ENHRY; CDR2 reads SYGVKD. CDR3 length: 16 residues. Trimming took 4 bases from V and 0 from J; bases not matched to a gene: 4. The CDR3 sequence: CAISGVLAGSTDTQYF. The CDR3 nucleotides are TGTGCCATCAGTGGGGTACTAGCGGGAAGCACAGATACGCAGTATTTT.

About this clonotype: This sequence may be a read error, since a much larger clone differs from it by one base. This chain uses TRBV25-1 with TRBJ2-7; D perhaps matches TRBD2 (6 bases). In germline, CDR1 is MGHDK, CDR2 SYGVNS. This CDR3 spans 13 amino acids. V was cut by 7 bases and J by 9 bases, with 19 bases left in between. CDR3 residues: CASTRGLANGQYF. The CDR3 DNA follows: TGTGCCAGCACTAGAGGGCTAGCGAACGGGCAGTACTTC.

In this sample, this clonotype turned up a few times. The CDR3 reads CASSQGLAGAWPYNEQFF. The CDR3 bases are TGCGCCAGCAGCCAGGGACTAGCGGGAGCGTGGCCCTACAATGAGCAGTTCTTC. The chain joins TRBV5-1 to TRBJ2-1, with 14 bases identical to TRBD2. The length of the CDR3 is 18 residues. J gave up 2 bases and V 4 bases, and 8 bases lay outside the gene matches. Germline V gene lookup returns CDR1 SGHRS and CDR2 YFSETQ.

This clonotype was observed many times. V gene TRBV20-1 combines with J gene TRBJ2-7; TRBD1 agrees at 9 bases. V was pared by 6 bases and J by 4 bases, with 4 bases of the junction left unmatched. Germline loops: CDR1 DFQATT, CDR2 SNEGSKA (reference sequence). CDR3 length: 12 residues. The CDR3 spells CSAGDREYEQYF. The CDR3 DNA reads TGCAGTGCAGGGGACAGGGAATACGAGCAGTACTTC.

This clonotype was counted only a few times. This chain links TRBV7-2 with TRBJ2-5; tentatively, D is TRBD1 (6 bases). The V gene's germline CDR1 is SGHTA and CDR2 FQGNSA. This CDR3 is 14 amino acids long. The V end was cut by 3 bases, the J end by 2 bases, with 10 bases between. The CDR3 spells CASSFGQLQETQYF. The CDR3 DNA sequence: TGTGCCAGCAGCTTCGGACAGTTGCAAGAGACCCAGTACTTC.

Written as DNA, the CDR3 is TGCAGTGCTTCAGGGAGCAATAATTCACCCCTCCACTTT. Protein: CSASGSNNSPLHF. The rearrangement links TRBV20-1 to TRBJ1-6, with a tentative D call TRBD1 (5 bases). The CDR3 sequence is 13 residues long. Trimming pared 5 bases from V and 5 bases from J, leaving 10 bases between. The germline V gene has CDR1 DFQATT and CDR2 SNEGSKA (reference sequence).

The chain recombines TRBV7-9 with TRBJ2-1; tentative D call: TRBD2 (6 bases). This CDR3 is 19 amino acids long. The V end was cut by 1 base, the J end by 4 bases, with 23 bases between. Germline V gene lookup returns CDR1 SEHNR and CDR2 FQNEAQ (reference sequence). The CDR3 region is CASSLGGEPAGNHYNEQFF. Written as DNA, the CDR3 is TGTGCCAGCAGCTTAGGGGGCGAACCGGCGGGGAACCATTACAATGAGCAGTTCTTC. The variable domain in full, with the rest retrieved from reference TRBV7-9 and TRBJ2-1, is DTGVSQNPRHKITKRGQNVTFRCDPISEHNRLYWYRQTLGQGPEFLTYFQNEAQLEKSRLLSDRFSAERPKGSFSTLEIQRTEQGDSAMYLCASSLGGEPAGNHYNEQFFGPGTRLTVL.

This clonotype was seen just once. The chain has TRBV7-9 and TRBJ1-2; no reliable D call. Germline CDR1 SEHNR, CDR2 FQNEAQ (reference sequence). CDR3 length: 14 amino acids. Trimming pared 0 bases from V and 7 bases from J, leaving 12 bases between. The CDR3, as DNA: TGTGCCAGCAGCTTAGCGCTTATGCCAGCTGGCTACACCTTC. It specifies CASSLALMPAGYTF.